The T cell receptor (beta chain) under discussion was sequenced for a study of control samples from healthy donors and cancer patients. Only in-frame clones appear in the TCRdb table, and some are missing; sequencing was by immunoSEQ multiplex PCR. The sample holds about 160,000 clones; about 94% are singletons and the top ten take roughly 15%. This receptor was obtained from a man aged 55 to 69 with colorectal cancer. The material sequenced was PBMCs.

The CDR3 reads CASSFPEGNTEAFF. The CDR3 nucleotides read TGTGCCAGTAGTTTCCCTGAAGGGAACACTGAAGCTTTCTTT. The rearrangement links TRBV19 to TRBJ1-1, with unresolved D. The CDR3 runs to 14 residues. CDR1 is LNHDA, CDR2 SQIVND, per germline (reference sequence). The germline V and J ends were trimmed by 5 bases and 1 base, with 11 bases remaining between them.